This is a list of T cell receptor beta chains from one sample in a study of T cell clonotyping in hematopoietic cell transplantation. Using immunoSEQ multiplex PCR, the repertoire was profiled, and TCRdb retains in-frame clones only, with some absent. The sample consists of 13,000 or so clones, 80% to 95% of them appearing once. Input material: peripheral blood mononuclear cells. The receptors derive from a man aged 30 to 45 in good health. Some clones in this sample may be carry-over from other donors' samples. Each CDR3 is given with its conserved first and last residue.

j_gene: TRBJ2-5
v_gene: TRBV13
CDR3aa: CASSFSGGARETQYF

j_gene: TRBJ2-1
v_gene: TRBV15
CDR3aa: CATSRARQLSSYNEQFF

j_gene: TRBJ1-2
v_gene: TRBV19
CDR3aa: CASSINPGDGYTF

j_gene: TRBJ1-5
v_gene: TRBV4-1
CDR3aa: CASSRDRGGWPQHF

j_gene: TRBJ2-3
v_gene: TRBV27
CDR3aa: CASSLLFGTSPSTDTQYF

j_gene: TRBJ2-3
v_gene: TRBV20-1
CDR3aa: CSASDRDTQYF

j_gene: TRBJ1-2
v_gene: TRBV27
CDR3aa: CASSSTGPYGYTF

j_gene: TRBJ1-2
v_gene: TRBV30
CDR3aa: CAWTASNYGYTF

j_gene: TRBJ2-1
v_gene: TRBV25-1
CDR3aa: CASGTRTNNEQFF

j_gene: TRBJ1-1
v_gene: TRBV4-3
CDR3aa: CASSQEGFQVEAFF

j_gene: TRBJ2-2
v_gene: TRBV4-2
CDR3aa: CASSQGGDYAGELFF

j_gene: TRBJ1-2
v_gene: TRBV6-1
CDR3aa: CASSERQLYGYTF

j_gene: TRBJ2-7
v_gene: TRBV19
CDR3aa: CASSIEASGAYEQYF

j_gene: TRBJ2-1
v_gene: TRBV28
CDR3aa: CASSSLAGGPYNEQFF

j_gene: TRBJ1-6
v_gene: TRBV2
CDR3aa: CAHRGLSYNSPLHF

j_gene: TRBJ1-5
v_gene: TRBV6-5
CDR3aa: CASRRTGGEPQHF

j_gene: TRBJ2-3
v_gene: TRBV29-1
CDR3aa: CSVVGRLSTDTQYF

j_gene: TRBJ2-3
v_gene: TRBV10-3
CDR3aa: CAINYEDSSTDTQYF

j_gene: TRBJ1-4
v_gene: TRBV6-6
CDR3aa: CASRDEKLFF

j_gene: TRBJ1-3
v_gene: TRBV2
CDR3aa: CASSDNGASGNTIYF

j_gene: TRBJ1-4
v_gene: TRBV14
CDR3aa: CASSQGDRVDEKLFF

j_gene: TRBJ2-7
v_gene: TRBV6-6
CDR3aa: CASSDDTRSVYEQYF

j_gene: TRBJ2-5
v_gene: TRBV4-2
CDR3aa: CASSHQRRQETQYF

j_gene: TRBJ2-5
v_gene: TRBV5-1
CDR3aa: CASSLRATLQETQYF

j_gene: TRBJ1-1
v_gene: TRBV10-3
CDR3aa: CATSVKAQNTEAFF